The 10 T cell receptor beta chains given below trace back to one sample, sequenced in a study of Tregs in tolerant kidney transplant recipients. TCRdb's table, derived via immunoSEQ multiplex PCR, lists solely in-frame clones and lacks some. Among about 83,000 clones, roughly 98% were seen once, and the ten largest hold around 0.5%. Sample: CD4+ T cells from blood, taken before the transplant. The receptor set was obtained from a human donor who received a combined kidney and bone marrow transplant.

This clone has a single count. The chain joins TRBV7-2 to TRBJ2-1, with D perhaps matching TRBD1 (6 bases). The CDR3 consists of 17 residues. Deletions cut 0 bases from V and 4 bases from J, with 16 bases between. Germline lookup yields CDR1 SGHTA and CDR2 FQGNSA. The CDR3 nucleotides read TGTGCCAGCAGCTTAGCGAGAAGACAGGCCGGATACAATGAGCAGTTCTTC. Residues: CASSLARRQAGYNEQFF.

The chain employs TRBV25-1 and TRBJ2-7, with 9 bases lining up with TRBD1. Germline V gene sequence: CDR1 MGHDK, CDR2 SYGVNS. This CDR3 region has 17 residues. J was trimmed by 3 bases and V by 4 bases; bases with no gene match: 13. The CDR3 spells CASSGDSGQGNFYEQYF. In nucleotides, the CDR3 is TGTGCCAGCAGTGGCGATTCAGGACAGGGGAATTTCTACGAGCAGTACTTC.

This chain uses TRBV5-1 with TRBJ1-6; D ambiguous. The germline CDR1 and CDR2 sequences are SGHRS and YFSETQ. The CDR3 sequence is 16 residues long. The germline V and J ends were trimmed by 0 bases and 9 bases, with 16 bases remaining between them. In DNA form, the CDR3 reads TGCGCCAGCAGCTTGGACGGCGGTACGAGTGGTTCACCCCTCCACTTT. Residues: CASSLDGGTSGSPLHF.

This clone has just one count. This chain joins TRBV28 and TRBJ2-3, with D perhaps matching TRBD2 (5 bases). This CDR3 has 8 amino acids. Germline V gene sequence: CDR1 MDHEN, CDR2 SYDVKM. Trimming cost V 10 bases and J 11 bases, with 7 bases left between them. The CDR3 region is CATGVQYF. Written as DNA, the CDR3 is TGTGCCACCGGGGTGCAGTATTTT.

The V and J genes are TRBV7-8 and TRBJ2-7; D unresolved. Per the germline V gene, CDR1 is SGHVS and CDR2 is FQNEAQ. The CDR3 covers 13 residues. Trimming took 2 bases from V and 1 from J, leaving 6 bases between them. CDR3 DNA: TGTGCCAGCAGCTTAATAAATTCCTACGAGCAGTACTTC. As protein: CASSLINSYEQYF.

This chain connects TRBV5-8 to TRBJ2-7; TRBD2 might be the D (5 bases). Per the germline V gene, CDR1 is SGHTS and CDR2 is YDEGEE. The CDR3 has 12 residues. V was cut by 5 bases and J by 7 bases, with 13 bases left in between. The CDR3 DNA reads as TGTGCCAGCAGATCCTTACGGGGTGAGCAGTACTTC. Encoded protein: CASRSLRGEQYF.

CDR3 nucleotides: TGTGCCAGTAGCCGACCGGGACTAGGAGCAGATACGCAGTATTTT. Translating gives CASSRPGLGADTQYF. The chain joins TRBV19 to TRBJ2-3, with TRBD2 identical over 8 bases. Trimming removed 6 bases from V and 4 bases from J; junction bases left unmatched: 9. The CDR3 consists of 15 residues. Germline loops: CDR1 LNHDA, CDR2 SQIVND (reference sequence).

The chain employs TRBV9 and TRBJ2-1; 13 nucleotides align to TRBD2. Germline assignment: CDR1 SGDLS and CDR2 YYNGEE. CDR3 length: 18 amino acids. V dropped 3 bases and J dropped 1; count of bases not matched to a gene: 7. The CDR3 nucleotides read TGTGCCAGCAGCGAGCGACTAGCGGGAGGTGTTTCCTACAATGAGCAGTTCTTC. This codes for CASSERLAGGVSYNEQFF.

The V call is TRBV9, the J call TRBJ1-4, with D possibly TRBD1 on 5 matching bases. CDR1 and CDR2 (germline): SGDLS, YYNGEE. CDR3 length: 14 amino acids. Trimming shortened V by 4 bases and J by 5 bases, and 12 bases separated the two germline ends. Here the CDR3 reads CASSTGGWNEKLFF. In DNA, the CDR3 is TGTGCCAGCAGCACGGGGGGATGGAATGAAAAACTGTTTTTT.

V gene TRBV13 combines with J gene TRBJ1-2, with D uncertain. The V and J ends lost 5 bases and 1 base respectively, with 5 bases between them. This CDR3 has 12 residues. CDR1 PRHDT and CDR2 FYEKMQ come from the germline V gene (reference sequence). This chain's CDR3 is CASSRLNYGYTF. The CDR3 coding sequence is TGTGCCAGCAGCAGACTTAACTATGGCTACACCTTC. The complete variable domain, with remaining parts taken from reference TRBV13 and TRBJ1-2, reads AAGVIQSPRHLIKEKRETATLKCYPIPRHDTVYWYQQGPGQDPQFLISFYEKMQSDKGSIPDRFSAQQFSDYHSELNMSSLELGDSALYFCASSRLNYGYTFGSGTRLTVV.